This T cell receptor (beta chain) was identified during a study of HIV-infected children after antiretroviral therapy interruption. Study-wide context: EBV and CMV exposure was recorded in most children. Findings and limits, study-wide: Naive CD4+ sequences overlapped less between time points once interruption began.

This clonotype was counted ten times or more. Its antigen is still unknown. RNA-based 3' RACE libraries used unique molecular identifiers. One entry per CDR3 protein, called by TCRdb with MiXCR from the 3' RACE reads. The table lists tens of thousands of distinct CDR3 sequences, approximately 4.3% of them singletons. Specified treatment: PENTA 11 planned treatment interruption arm or continuous ART arm. The germline V and J ends were trimmed by 1 base and 0 bases, with 18 bases remaining between them. CDR1 is MGHRA and CDR2 is YSYEKL in the germline V gene. The CDR3 spans 18 residues. The sequence was collected from a pool of human donors with HIV. Sequencing was performed on CD45RA+ CD4+ T cells from PBMCs, pooled from several time points, taken from a donor given antiretroviral therapy, either interrupted or continuous. Subset described: naive CD4+ CD45RA+ CD45RO- T cells. The V gene is TRBV4-1, the J gene TRBJ1-1; D is unclear. The CDR3 region has the DNA TGCGCCAGCAGCCAAGGCTCCTTATCCAGGCCTTTGAACACTGAAGCTTTCTTT. It is translated as CASSQGSLSRPLNTEAFF.